These 19 T cell receptor beta chains came from one sample sequenced in a study of cytomegalovirus exposure and HLA in healthy donors. Method: immunoSEQ multiplex PCR; TCRdb's copy keeps in-frame clones and lacks some. The sample includes 100,000 to 150,000 clones, 90% to 97% of them seen just once. The sequencing input was PBMCs. The receptors come from a man aged 18 to 35 in good health and CMV-seronegative.

This clone was recorded once. The chain recombines TRBV5-6 with TRBJ2-3, with D possibly being TRBD1 (6 bases). V was cut by 2 bases and J by 14 bases, with 12 bases left in between. Germline V lookup: CDR1 SGHDT, CDR2 YYEEEE. This CDR3 has 11 residues. The CDR3, as DNA: TGTGCCAGCAGCTTTCAGGGACACCCGTATTTT. The encoded protein is CASSFQGHPYF.

This clone was observed a handful of times. The V gene is TRBV7-3, the J gene TRBJ1-1; the D is unclear. Trimming took 1 base from V and 4 from J, leaving 13 bases between them. The CDR3 has 15 residues. Germline lookup yields CDR1 SGHTA and CDR2 FQGTGA. The CDR3 here is CASSLMRADGTEAFF. As DNA, the CDR3 is TGTGCCAGCAGCTTAATGAGGGCTGACGGCACTGAAGCTTTCTTT.

The chain recombines TRBV11-2 with TRBJ1-3; D is unresolved. Trimming left V 1 base short and J 0 bases short, with 7 bases between. Germline CDR1 and CDR2: SGHAT and FQNNGV. This CDR3 contains 15 residues. CDR3 protein: CASSLASDSGNTIYF. The CDR3 DNA is TGTGCCAGCAGCTTAGCTTCAGACTCTGGAAACACCATATATTTT.

The V gene is TRBV7-9, the J gene TRBJ2-6, with D unclear. Trimming left V 1 base short and J 4 bases short, with 14 bases between. The CDR3 loop spans 17 amino acids. Germline-derived CDR1 and CDR2 are SEHNR and FQNEAQ (reference sequence). CDR3 sequence: CASSLGVAASGANVLTF. The CDR3 DNA reads TGTGCCAGCAGCTTAGGGGTAGCAGCTTCAGGGGCCAACGTCCTGACTTTC.

The rearrangement links TRBV7-3 to TRBJ2-3; 15 bases fit TRBD2. In germline, CDR1 is SGHTA, CDR2 FQGTGA. This CDR3 has 17 amino acids. Trimming at V came to 5 bases and at J to 5 bases, leaving 8 bases not matched to a gene. The CDR3: CASSPGLAGGPGDTQYF. CDR3 coding DNA: TGTGCCAGCAGCCCTGGACTAGCGGGAGGGCCGGGAGATACGCAGTATTTT.

The V gene is TRBV2, the J gene TRBJ2-5, with 15 bases that match TRBD2. The CDR3 contains 20 residues. After removal of 5 bases from V and 1 base from J, the junction contained 14 bases not matched to a gene. CDR1 is SNHLY, CDR2 FYNNEI, per germline. CDR3 region: CASSITNGTSGRPGQETQYF. DNA of the CDR3: TGTGCCAGCAGTATCACGAATGGGACTAGCGGGAGGCCCGGCCAAGAGACCCAGTACTTC.

The chain joins TRBV27 to TRBJ2-7; D uncertain. Trimming took 4 bases from V and 5 from J, leaving 12 bases between them. Per the germline V gene, CDR1 is MNHEY and CDR2 is SMNVEV (reference sequence). The CDR3 loop spans 13 amino acids. The CDR3 nucleotides read TGTGCCAGCAGTTCACGCGCCGTGAACGAGCAGTACTTC. This translates into CASSSRAVNEQYF.

The V call is TRBV19, the J call TRBJ1-2; the D gene is possibly TRBD1 (6 bases). In germline, CDR1 is LNHDA, CDR2 SQIVND (reference sequence). V was cut by 5 bases and J by 4 bases, with 14 bases left in between. The CDR3 sequence is 14 residues long. CDR3 sequence reads: CASSLGDIGYGYTF. The CDR3 bases are TGTGCCAGTAGTCTTGGGGACATCGGCTATGGCTACACCTTC.

The chain couples TRBV5-1 to TRBJ1-2; TRBD1 aligns across 7 bases. Germline-derived CDR1 and CDR2 are SGHRS and YFSETQ. This CDR3 has 16 residues. The ends lost 5 bases at V and 8 bases at J; junction bases unmatched: 18. CDR3 sequence reads: CASSWGRQGTTGGYTF. CDR3 in DNA: TGCGCCAGCAGTTGGGGACGACAGGGAACGACGGGAGGCTACACCTTC.

This clone was detected only once. The chain employs TRBV4-3 and TRBJ2-4; 10 nucleotides match TRBD2. The V segment lost 0 bases and the J segment 13 bases; nucleotides outside the gene matches: 12. Germline CDR1 is LGHNA and CDR2 is YSLEER. CDR3 length: 16 residues. For the CDR3, the DNA is TGCGCCAGCAGCCAAGATGGGGGACTAGCGACCCAGGAACAGTACTTC. Its translation is CASSQDGGLATQEQYF.

The V gene is TRBV27, the J gene TRBJ1-1, with 7 positions matching TRBD1. The CDR3 length is 14 residues. Germline CDR1 is MNHEY and CDR2 is SMNVEV (reference sequence). V was clipped by 5 bases and J by 1 base; unmatched bases: 4. The CDR3 DNA reads as TGTGCCAGCAGTCCGACAGGGACGAACACTGAAGCTTTCTTT. Its translation is CASSPTGTNTEAFF.

The chain couples TRBV28 to TRBJ2-2; weak D call: TRBD2 (5 bases). The CDR3 is 14 amino acids. Germline CDR1 and CDR2: MDHEN and SYDVKM. V was cut by 2 bases and J by 9 bases, with 13 bases left in between. Here the CDR3 DNA reads TGTGCCAGCAGTTTAACCGGAGGCCACCGGGAGCTGTTTTTT. It encodes CASSLTGGHRELFF.

The chain joins TRBV13 to TRBJ2-1; 11 bases are shared with TRBD2. V was clipped by 4 bases and J by 6 bases; unmatched bases: 8. Germline V gene sequence: CDR1 PRHDT, CDR2 FYEKMQ (reference sequence). The CDR3 is 16 residues long. CDR3 in amino acids: CASSSGTSGRSNEQFF. The CDR3 DNA reads as TGTGCCAGCAGCTCAGGCACTAGCGGGAGATCCAATGAGCAGTTCTTC. The full variable domain, rest sourced from reference TRBV13 and TRBJ2-1, is AAGVIQSPRHLIKEKRETATLKCYPIPRHDTVYWYQQGPGQDPQFLISFYEKMQSDKGSIPDRFSAQQFSDYHSELNMSSLELGDSALYFCASSSGTSGRSNEQFFGPGTRLTVL.

The chain employs TRBV5-1 and TRBJ2-7, with TRBD2 identical over 9 bases. The germline V gene has CDR1 SGHRS and CDR2 YFSETQ. Trimming cost V 4 bases and J 4 bases; bases outside gene matches: 12. The CDR3 sequence is 16 residues long. The CDR3 protein is CASSPSSGSNFYEQYF. The CDR3 region has the DNA TGCGCCAGCAGCCCGAGTAGCGGGAGTAACTTTTACGAGCAGTACTTC.

In this sample, this clone turned up once. The chain uses TRBV30 and TRBJ1-1; D possibly corresponds to TRBD1 (6 bases). Germline V gives CDR1 GTSNPN, CDR2 SVGIG (reference sequence). Trimming removed 5 bases from V and 5 bases from J, with 15 bases in between. This CDR3 comprises 13 residues. The DNA for the CDR3 is TGTGCCTGGGTGGATACAGGGTGGACTGAAGCTTTCTTT. This sequence encodes CAWVDTGWTEAFF.

The chain recombines TRBV28 with TRBJ2-7, with TRBD2 matching 13 bases. This CDR3 has 18 residues. J gave up 4 bases and V 3 bases, and 12 bases lay outside the gene matches. CDR1 MDHEN and CDR2 SYDVKM come from the germline V gene. This CDR3 reads CASSFGLAGERGVYEQYF. The CDR3 DNA is TGTGCCAGCAGTTTCGGACTAGCGGGGGAGAGGGGGGTTTACGAGCAGTACTTC.

This sequence joins TRBV28 and TRBJ1-1; D might be TRBD1 (5 bases). V gave up 2 bases and J gave up 4 bases, with 11 bases separating them. This CDR3 contains 14 residues. Germline V gene data show CDR1 as MDHEN and CDR2 as SYDVKM. The CDR3 nucleotides are TGTGCCAGCAGTTTAACCGGGGGGGTCACTGAAGCTTTCTTT. Translation: CASSLTGGVTEAFF.

V gene TRBV4-1 combines with J gene TRBJ2-3; 7 bases agree with TRBD2. This CDR3 contains 13 residues. Germline CDR1 and CDR2: MGHRA and YSYEKL. The junction had 3 bases not matched to a gene; V was cut back by 4 bases and J by 5 bases. The CDR3: CASSLAGGDTQYF. The CDR3 bases are TGCGCCAGCAGCCTAGCGGGCGGAGATACGCAGTATTTT.

The rearrangement uses TRBV6-5 and TRBJ2-6; a possible D gene is TRBD1 (5 bases). The germline gives CDR1 MNHEY, CDR2 SVGAGI. Trimming left V 4 bases short and J 0 bases short, with 7 bases between. The CDR3 loop spans 15 amino acids. DNA for the CDR3: TGTGCCAGCAGTTTAACAGGCTCTGGGGCCAACGTCCTGACTTTC. It encodes CASSLTGSGANVLTF.